This T cell receptor beta chain is from a study of blood T cell repertoires in COVID-19. Study background: Spain, Italy and the United States supplied samples that represented acute and convalescent COVID-19.

Per the authors' pipeline: Amplification of reference gene primers was used by the study to estimate nucleated cell counts. Sequenced by immunoSEQ multiplex PCR; TCRdb stores in-frame clones only, minus some. The V and J calls and the clone size are those of that table, but D and trimming were determined from the DNA. The sample consists of around 40,000 clones, over 75% of them appearing once. The receptor was derived from a man older than 75 with active or convalescent COVID-19. Sequenced material: peripheral blood.

The DNA for the CDR3 is TGTGCCAGCACAGGGGGCGCGGGCAATCAGCCCCAGCATTTT. This encodes CASTGGAGNQPQHF. This sequence joins TRBV28 and TRBJ1-5; 8 bases line up with TRBD1. The CDR3 length is 14 residues. Trimming at V came to 7 bases and at J to 2 bases, leaving 4 bases not matched to a gene. Germline values: CDR1 MDHEN, CDR2 SYDVKM.